This T cell receptor (beta chain) stems from a study of tumour-infiltrating T cells in Burkitt lymphoma. At the level of the study: This cohort included all epidemiological subtypes of Burkitt lymphoma. Repertoire clonality predicted overall and progression-free survival.

Using immunoSEQ multiplex PCR, the repertoire was profiled, and TCRdb retains in-frame clones only, with some absent. The sample carries 1,100 to 1,500 clones, around 10% recorded once. Germline loops: CDR1 MNHNY, CDR2 SVGAGI (reference sequence). Trimming took off 0 bases at V and 0 bases at J, with 10 bases between the two ends. There are 16 residues in the CDR3. Sequencing was performed on tumor tissue. The chain recombines TRBV6-6 with TRBJ2-3, with a possible D match to TRBD1 (5 bases). This clonotype originated in a human donor with Burkitt lymphoma. The CDR3 DNA reads TGTGCCAGCAGTTACTCGAAAGGACATAGCACAGATACGCAGTATTTT. Its protein is CASSYSKGHSTDTQYF.